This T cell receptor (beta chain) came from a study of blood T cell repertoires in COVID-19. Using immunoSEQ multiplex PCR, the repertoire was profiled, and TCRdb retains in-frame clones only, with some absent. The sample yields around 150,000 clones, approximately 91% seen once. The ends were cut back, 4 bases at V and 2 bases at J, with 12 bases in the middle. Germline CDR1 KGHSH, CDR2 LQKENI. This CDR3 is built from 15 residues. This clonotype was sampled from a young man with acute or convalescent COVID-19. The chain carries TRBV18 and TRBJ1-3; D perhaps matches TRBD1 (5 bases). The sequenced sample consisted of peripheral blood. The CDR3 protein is CASSRNDSPGNTIYF. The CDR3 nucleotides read TGTGCCAGCTCACGGAATGACAGCCCTGGAAACACCATATATTTT.